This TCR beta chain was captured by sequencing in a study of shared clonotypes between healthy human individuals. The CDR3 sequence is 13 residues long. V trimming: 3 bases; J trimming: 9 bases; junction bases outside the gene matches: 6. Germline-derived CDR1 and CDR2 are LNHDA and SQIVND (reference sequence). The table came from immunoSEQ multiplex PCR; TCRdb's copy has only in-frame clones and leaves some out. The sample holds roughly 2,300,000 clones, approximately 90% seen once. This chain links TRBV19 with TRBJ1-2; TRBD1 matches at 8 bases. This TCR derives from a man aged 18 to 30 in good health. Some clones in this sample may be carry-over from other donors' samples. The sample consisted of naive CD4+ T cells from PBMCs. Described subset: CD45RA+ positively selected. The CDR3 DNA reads TGTGCCAGTAGTATCGGACAGGGTTTAAGCTACACCTTC. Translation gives CASSIGQGLSYTF. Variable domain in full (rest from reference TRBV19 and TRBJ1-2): DGGITQSPKYLFRKEGQNVTLSCEQNLNHDAMYWYRQDPGQGLRLIYYSQIVNDFQKGDIAEGYSVSREKKESFPLTVTSAQKNPTAFYLCASSIGQGLSYTFGSGTRLTVV.